This T cell receptor beta chain was sequenced in a study of T cell changes during pregnancy in multiple sclerosis. Trimming stripped 6 bases from V and 1 base from J, with 13 bases between. Looked up from germline, CDR1 is MDHEN and CDR2 is SYDVKM. This CDR3 is built from 15 residues. The repertoire was sequenced with immunoSEQ multiplex PCR; TCRdb's copy has only in-frame clones and lacks some. The sample consists of 50,000 to 70,000 clones, roughly 92% of them appearing once. The chain employs TRBV28 and TRBJ2-1, with D tentatively TRBD2 (6 bases). This clonotype originated in a female donor with multiple sclerosis, enrolled in a pregnancy study. The sequences come from peripheral blood, collected in the second trimester of pregnancy. The DNA for the CDR3 is TGTGCCAGCAGGTCGGGAGACGGGTCCTACAATGAGCAGTTCTTC. It encodes CASRSGDGSYNEQFF.